A single sample is the source of the 18 T cell receptor beta chains below, sequenced in a study of CD8+ T cells in alopecia areata. Following RNA extraction, reverse transcription yielded cDNA that acted as the sequencing template. This table comes from immunoSEQ multiplex PCR, and its TCRdb copy is limited to in-frame clones, with some not included. The table records 95,000 to 120,000 clones, 45% to 70% of them present only once. The sample consisted of CD8+ T cells sorted from blood. These receptors came from a human donor in good health.

Only a few counts were recorded for this clone. This chain links TRBV14 with TRBJ2-1; tentatively, D is TRBD2 (6 bases). Between the trimmed V and J ends, which lost 4 bases and 8 bases, there was a span of 9 bases. In germline, CDR1 is SGHDN, CDR2 FVKESK. The CDR3 length is 12 residues. The CDR3 loop is CASSPEGHEQFF. In DNA, the CDR3 is TGTGCCAGCAGCCCGGAGGGGCATGAGCAGTTCTTC.

Only a few counts were recorded for this clone. V usage is TRBV30 and J usage is TRBJ1-2, with 7 bases lining up with TRBD1. Germline V gives CDR1 GTSNPN, CDR2 SVGIG (reference sequence). The CDR3 is 12 residues long. Trimming took 8 bases from V and 7 from J; bases not matched to a gene: 10. The CDR3 nucleotides are TGTGCCCTGGGGCCAGGGGGTGGTGGCTACACCTTC. This translates into CALGPGGGGYTF.

The genes are TRBV15 and TRBJ2-7, with D unclear. Trimming pared 6 bases from V and 2 bases from J, leaving 20 bases between. Germline-derived CDR1 and CDR2 are LNHNV and YYDKDF (reference sequence). CDR3 length equals 16 residues. The CDR3 bases are TGTGCCACCAGTAATAGACTTACGACTGGCACCTACGAGCAGTACTTC. Translation gives CATSNRLTTGTYEQYF. Complete variable domain (other parts from reference TRBV15 and TRBJ2-7): DAMVIQNPRYQVTQFGKPVTLSCSQTLNHNVMYWYQQKSSQAPKLLFHYYDKDFNNEADTPDNFQSRRPNTSFCFLDIRSPGLGDTAMYLCATSNRLTTGTYEQYFGPGTRLTVT.

This clone was seen a few times. The chain combines TRBV15 with TRBJ2-5, with a possible D match to TRBD2 (5 bases). The V end lost 5 bases, the J end lost 2 bases, and 12 bases lay between the germline ends. This CDR3 is 14 amino acids long. The germline V gene encodes CDR1 LNHNV and CDR2 YYDKDF (reference sequence). The CDR3 reads CATSVLRRQETQYF. DNA for the CDR3: TGTGCCACCAGCGTCCTCAGGAGGCAAGAGACCCAGTACTTC.

This rearrangement joins TRBV19 to TRBJ1-5; D might be TRBD1 (5 bases). The CDR3 is 16 amino acids. Germline values: CDR1 LNHDA, CDR2 SQIVND (reference sequence). V was clipped by 3 bases and J by 2 bases, with 14 bases between them. The DNA of the CDR3 is TGTGCCAGTAGTATGGTGGGGGATCTGGGCAATCAGCCCCAGCATTTT. Translated: CASSMVGDLGNQPQHF. Complete variable domain (other parts from reference TRBV19 and TRBJ1-5): DGGITQSPKYLFRKEGQNVTLSCEQNLNHDAMYWYRQDPGQGLRLIYYSQIVNDFQKGDIAEGYSVSREKKESFPLTVTSAQKNPTAFYLCASSMVGDLGNQPQHFGDGTRLSIL.

The CDR3, as DNA: TGTGCCACCAGCAGAGATACAGTGGAAGCTTCACCCCTCCACTTT. Translation: CATSRDTVEASPLHF. J is TRBJ1-6 and V is TRBV15; D gene uncertain. Germline V CDR1 and CDR2: LNHNV, YYDKDF (reference sequence). The V gene lost 0 bases and the J gene lost 9 bases, with 12 bases spanning the gap. The CDR3 sequence is 15 residues long.

This clone was counted between two and nine times. V is TRBV5-6 and J is TRBJ1-1; no reliable D call. The V and J ends lost 3 bases and 1 base respectively, with 13 bases between them. Germline values: CDR1 SGHDT, CDR2 YYEEEE. This CDR3 spans 15 amino acids. CDR3: CASSSGLSQNTEAFF. The CDR3, as DNA: TGTGCCAGCAGCTCTGGGCTGTCTCAGAACACTGAAGCTTTCTTT.

The chain couples TRBV6-1 to TRBJ1-4; D perhaps matches TRBD1 (5 bases). Trimming pared 8 bases from V and 6 bases from J, leaving 13 bases between. Germline-derived CDR1 and CDR2 are MNHNS and SASEGT. The CDR3 contains 13 residues. DNA for the CDR3: TGTGCCAGCGTCGGGACCCTGTATGAAAAACTGTTTTTT. Protein sequence: CASVGTLYEKLFF.

This clone has only a few counts. CDR3 in amino acids: CASSSTHLPGQGVEATQYF. The CDR3 DNA follows: TGTGCCAGCAGTTCGACCCACCTACCGGGACAGGGAGTGGAGGCTACGCAGTATTTT. V is TRBV28 and J is TRBJ2-3; 9 nucleotides align to TRBD1. Germline values: CDR1 MDHEN, CDR2 SYDVKM. The CDR3 covers 19 residues. The V segment lost 4 bases and the J segment 8 bases; nucleotides outside the gene matches: 22.

The rearrangement uses TRBV18 and TRBJ1-1; D call uncertain. Per the germline V gene, CDR1 is KGHSH and CDR2 is LQKENI. This CDR3 comprises 12 residues. Trimming removed 3 bases from V and 3 bases from J, with 5 bases in between. This chain's CDR3 is CASSPQDTEAFF. CDR3 coding DNA: TGTGCCAGCTCACCCCAGGACACTGAAGCTTTCTTT.

The chain is built from TRBV12-5 and TRBJ1-5; D gene uncertain. V dropped 6 bases and J dropped 4 bases, with 16 bases sitting between them. The V gene's germline CDR1 is LGHNT and CDR2 FRNRAP. The length of the CDR3 is 15 residues. CDR3 protein: CASGPRGLGNQPQHF. CDR3 coding DNA: TGTGCTAGTGGCCCGCGGGGTCTTGGGAATCAGCCCCAGCATTTT. Drawing the rest from reference TRBV12-5 and TRBJ1-5, the complete variable domain is DARVTQTPRHKVTEMGQEVTMRCQPILGHNTVFWYRQTMMQGLELLAYFRNRAPLDDSGMPKDRFSAEMPDATLATLKIQPSEPRDSAVYFCASGPRGLGNQPQHFGDGTRLSIL.

This clone is a singleton in its sample. V is TRBV5-6 and J is TRBJ2-5, with D unresolved. This CDR3 spans 14 amino acids. CDR1 is SGHDT and CDR2 is YYEEEE in the germline V gene. V lost 0 bases to trimming and J lost 4 bases, with 10 bases between them. The CDR3 nucleotides are TGTGCCAGCAGCTTGGGACCAATGGGAGAGACCCAGTACTTC. This translates into CASSLGPMGETQYF.

This clone was recorded only once. The J gene is TRBJ2-1, the V gene TRBV5-1; 8 positions agree with TRBD1. The V gene's germline CDR1 is SGHRS and CDR2 YFSETQ. The V segment lost 8 bases and the J segment 2 bases; nucleotides outside the gene matches: 6. The length of the CDR3 is 14 residues. The DNA for the CDR3 is TGCGCCAGTAGGACAGGGTGGGCCTACAATGAGCAGTTCTTC. This translates into CASRTGWAYNEQFF. The whole variable domain, remainder taken from reference TRBV5-1 and TRBJ2-1, is KAGVTQTPRYLIKTRGQQVTLSCSPISGHRSVSWYQQTPGQGLQFLFEYFSETQRNKGNFPGRFSGRQFSNSRSEMNVSTLELGDSALYLCASRTGWAYNEQFFGPGTRLTVL.

V usage is TRBV5-6 and J usage is TRBJ2-1; 7 nucleotides agree with TRBD1. Germline CDR1 is SGHDT and CDR2 is YYEEEE. Trimming cost V 6 bases and J 2 bases; bases outside gene matches: 5. This CDR3 contains 14 residues. The CDR3: CASKYRGAYNEQFF. The DNA for the CDR3 is TGTGCCAGCAAGTACAGGGGCGCCTACAATGAGCAGTTCTTC. The full variable domain, rest sourced from reference TRBV5-6 and TRBJ2-1, is DAGVTQSPTHLIKTRGQQVTLRCSPKSGHDTVSWYQQALGQGPQFIFQYYEEEERQRGNFPDRFSGHQFPNYSSELNVNALLLGDSALYLCASKYRGAYNEQFFGPGTRLTVL.

The gene calls are TRBV13 and TRBJ2-3; D unresolved. V shed 4 bases and J shed 6 bases, with 8 bases lying between them. CDR3 length equals 12 residues. From germline, CDR1 is PRHDT and CDR2 FYEKMQ (reference sequence). The CDR3: CASSYGSDTQYF. The CDR3 DNA sequence: TGTGCCAGCAGCTACGGCAGTGATACGCAGTATTTT.

The table lists this clone with a few counts. The J gene is TRBJ2-7, the V gene TRBV5-4; D ambiguous. The CDR3 is 15 residues long. Looked up from germline, CDR1 is SGHNT and CDR2 is YYREEE (reference sequence). V shed 3 bases and J shed 0 bases, with 13 bases lying between them. DNA of the CDR3: TGTGCCAGCAGCTCCTCCCGAGGCGGCTCCTACGAGCAGTACTTC. As protein: CASSSSRGGSYEQYF.

In its sample, this clone was seen a few times. The rearrangement links TRBV25-1 to TRBJ2-3; a possible D gene is TRBD1 (6 bases). The germline V gene encodes CDR1 MGHDK and CDR2 SYGVNS. This CDR3 has 18 amino acids. V was clipped by 5 bases and J by 8 bases, with 29 bases between them. CDR3 coding DNA: TGTGCCAGCAGTCTGGGGGCCCTCCATATGGGTGGTATTGGTACGCAGTATTTT. Translating gives CASSLGALHMGGIGTQYF.

This clone was detected a few times. This rearrangement joins TRBV15 to TRBJ1-5; D call uncertain. V was trimmed by 0 bases and J by 6 bases, leaving 12 bases between them. The CDR3 runs to 15 residues. Per germline, CDR1 LNHNV and CDR2 YYDKDF (reference sequence). CDR3 nucleotide sequence: TGTGCCACCAGCAGAGATCTAGGGAGGTTTCAGCCCCAGCATTTT. It codes for CATSRDLGRFQPQHF.